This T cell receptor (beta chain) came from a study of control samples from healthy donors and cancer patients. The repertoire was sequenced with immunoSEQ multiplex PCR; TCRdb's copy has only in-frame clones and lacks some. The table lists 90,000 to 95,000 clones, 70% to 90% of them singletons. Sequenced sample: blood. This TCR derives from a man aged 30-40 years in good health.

CDR3 DNA: TGTGCCAGCAGTGAAGTAGACGACACAGATACGCAGTATTTT. Its protein is CASSEVDDTDTQYF. This chain joins TRBV6-1 and TRBJ2-3; D gene uncertain. The CDR3 totals 14 residues. Trimming took 1 base from V and 2 from J, leaving 7 bases between them. Germline V gene data show CDR1 as MNHNS and CDR2 as SASEGT.